What follows is one TCR beta chain and its context. The PCR had 60 Vbeta and 13 Jbeta primers. TCRdb keeps only in-frame clones here, not all; method: immunoSEQ multiplex PCR. The sample shows some 78,000 clones, roughly three quarters of them seen only once. The record originates from a study of cytomegalovirus exposure and HLA in healthy donors. Across the study: Within an early data release were 65 million to 90 million unique TCRs drawn from HLA-typed donors. The study placed around 80% of its approximately 380 genotyped donors in the Caucasian-associated ancestry cluster.

In germline, CDR1 is MRHNA, CDR2 SNTAGT. This CDR3 spans 15 amino acids. V lost 5 bases and J lost 6, with 17 bases in between. The V gene is TRBV6-4, the J gene TRBJ2-1; perhaps TRBD1 as D (6 bases). The receptor was isolated from a woman aged 45 to 65 in good health and CMV-seropositive. The sequencing input was PBMCs. The CDR3 reads CASSSGDGTSNEQFF. The CDR3 DNA reads TGTGCCAGCAGTTCAGGAGACGGGACAAGCAATGAGCAGTTCTTC.